The rows below give T cell receptor beta chains drawn from one sample of a study of T cells in localized non-small cell lung cancer. The method was immunoSEQ multiplex PCR; TCRdb's version includes in-frame clones alone and lacks a portion of them. The sample holds about 4,000 clones, around 28% seen once. The sample in question was lung tumor tissue, obtained before any cancer treatment. These receptors were collected from a man aged 35-75 years with stage II lung adenocarcinoma. CDR3s include the opening cysteine and the closing phenylalanine or tryptophan. The order of the fields is D gene, J gene, clone size, V gene, CDR3 DNA, CDR3 protein. The D gene is left open where the match is weak. For some rows the clone size is stated as once, few or many, or as a class when expanded; others skip it.

>TRBD1|TRBJ1-5|-|TRBV12-5
TGTGCTAGTGCAACTCAGGGGGATCAGCCCCAGCATTTT
CASATQGDQPQHF
>-|TRBJ1-6|-|TRBV18
TGTGCCAGCTCACCCACCGGGAGCCCCTATAATTCACCCCTCCACTTT
CASSPTGSPYNSPLHF
>-|TRBJ2-5|medium-sized|TRBV6-1
TGTGCCAGCAGTGAAGTGGGGCCACAAGAGACCCAGTACTTC
CASSEVGPQETQYF
>TRBD1|TRBJ1-1|-|TRBV7-2
TGTGCCAGCAGCTCCGACAGGGGGACTGAAGCTTTCTTT
CASSSDRGTEAFF
>TRBD2|TRBJ2-1|few|TRBV11-3
TGTGCCAGCAGCCCAGCCGGACTAGCGTTGTCCCCTGAGCAGTTCTTC
CASSPAGLALSPEQFF
>-|TRBJ1-1|-|TRBV11-3
TGTGCCAGCAGCTGGTCGACAGACCCAACGAACACTGAAGCTTTCTTT
CASSWSTDPTNTEAFF
>TRBD2|TRBJ2-1|large|TRBV9
TGTGCCAGCAGCGTATTTGTAGCGGGGTCGTTCGATGAGCAGTTCTTC
CASSVFVAGSFDEQFF
>TRBD1|TRBJ2-7|few|TRBV9
TGTGCCAGCAGCCACACGACAGGGGTATCCTACGAGCAGTACTTC
CASSHTTGVSYEQYF
>-|TRBJ1-2|-|TRBV10-3
TGTGCCATCAGTGAAGGGGACATCTATGGCTACACCTTC
CAISEGDIYGYTF
>-|TRBJ2-6|medium-sized|TRBV11-3
TGTGCCAGCAGCTTACTGCTCGGGGAGAGTGGGGCCAACGTCCTGACTTTC
CASSLLLGESGANVLTF
>TRBD1|TRBJ1-6|few|TRBV6-8
TGTGCCACCGGACAGGGTCTTTCACCCCTCCACTTT
CATGQGLSPLHF
>TRBD1|TRBJ1-6|-|TRBV25-1
TGTGCCAGCAGTGCCTGGACAGGGTTGAATTCACCCCTCCACTTT
CASSAWTGLNSPLHF
>-|TRBJ2-1|-|TRBV19
TGTGCCAGTAGAAGTCGGGCAGGGGCCCACCCGAATGAGCAGTTCTTC
CASRSRAGAHPNEQFF
>-|TRBJ2-3|few|TRBV11-3
TGTGCCAGCAGCTTCAAAACAGGGCGCCAAACAGATACGCAGTATTTT
CASSFKTGRQTDTQYF
>-|TRBJ1-3|few|TRBV14
TGTGCCAGCAGCCTGCAGGGGTTTGGAAACACCATATATTTT
CASSLQGFGNTIYF
>-|TRBJ1-2|-|TRBV9
TGTGCCAGCACCCCAAGGGGCGCAGGTGGCTACACCTTC
CASTPRGAGGYTF
>-|TRBJ1-1|many|TRBV13
TGTGCCAGCAGCTTAGGAGGGCGGGACGGTAACACTGAAGCTTTCTTT
CASSLGGRDGNTEAFF
>-|TRBJ1-2|-|TRBV6-8
TGTGCCAGCAGTGCCCTTGGGGACGGCTACACCTTC
CASSALGDGYTF
>-|TRBJ2-2|-|TRBV25-1
TGTGCCAGCAGGGTGGGGACCGGGGAGCTGTTTTTT
CASRVGTGELFF
>TRBD2|TRBJ2-5|-|TRBV9
TGTGCCAGCAGTGAACGGGCGGGAGCGAACCAAGAGACCCAGTACTTC
CASSERAGANQETQYF
>TRBD1|TRBJ1-1|-|TRBV11-3
TGTGCCAGCAGCACGCGACAGGGCTTGAGCACTGAAGCTTTCTTT
CASSTRQGLSTEAFF
>TRBD1|TRBJ1-2|-|TRBV19
TGTGCCACGTCGACAGGGTTCGGCTACACCTTC
CATSTGFGYTF
>-|TRBJ2-2|few|TRBV28
TGTGCCAGCAGTTCTCTTTGGGTCACCGGGGAGCTGTTTTTT
CASSSLWVTGELFF
>-|TRBJ1-1|few|TRBV28
TGTGCCAGCAGTCTCTACGGACGGGCGAACACTGAAGCTTTCTTT
CASSLYGRANTEAFF
>TRBD1|TRBJ1-1|-|TRBV11-3
TGTGCCAGCAGCTCAGGAGCCGGACAGGCGAACACTGAAGCTTTCTTT
CASSSGAGQANTEAFF
>TRBD1|TRBJ1-6|medium-sized|TRBV11-3
TGTGCCAGCAGCTGGCGGACGGGACAGGAAAATTCACCCCTCCACTTT
CASSWRTGQENSPLHF
>-|TRBJ2-2|few|TRBV6-8
TGTGCCAGCAGTTCAGGGGGAGGGACCGGGGAGCTGTTTTTT
CASSSGGGTGELFF
>-|TRBJ2-2|-|TRBV1
TGCGCCAGCAGCCAAGAAACGGCTAGCGGGGGTACCGGGGAGCTGTTTTTT
CASSQETASGGTGELFF
>TRBD1|TRBJ1-1|few|TRBV29-1
TGCAGTGGAGACAGGGGGCGGTCTGAAGCTTTCTTT
CSGDRGRSEAFF
>TRBD1|TRBJ1-1|medium-sized|TRBV11-3
TGTGCCAGCAGCTCACTGACAGGGGGGGTAGTCACTGAAGCTTTCTTT
CASSSLTGGVVTEAFF
>TRBD1|TRBJ1-2|-|TRBV15
TGTGCCACCAGCACTGGGACAGGGGGTAACTATGGCTACACCTTC
CATSTGTGGNYGYTF
>-|TRBJ2-2|few|TRBV11-3
TGTGCCAGCAGCTTAGAATTCGGGTTATCGACCGGGGAGCTGTTTTTT
CASSLEFGLSTGELFF
>TRBD1|TRBJ2-5|many|TRBV11-3
TGTGCCAGCAGACTGGGACAGGGATCAGAGACCCAGTACTTC
CASRLGQGSETQYF
>TRBD1|TRBJ2-1|-|TRBV9
TGTGCCAGCAAAGTGGGACAGGGATACAATGAGCAGTTCTTC
CASKVGQGYNEQFF
>-|TRBJ1-1|-|TRBV9
TGTGCCAGCAGCGTGAGCGGTTCCAAAGCTTTCTTT
CASSVSGSKAFF
>-|TRBJ2-5|medium-sized|TRBV9
TGTGCCAGCAGCCCAACCATGATGGGCCAAGAGACCCAGTACTTC
CASSPTMMGQETQYF
>-|TRBJ1-1|-|TRBV10-2
TGCGCCAGCAGTGAGGTGGGGGGCGTGAACACTGAAGCTTTCTTT
CASSEVGGVNTEAFF
>-|TRBJ1-1|-|TRBV7-6
TGTGCCAGCAGCTTGGTCGGGAGACCAGGATCTGAAGCTTTCTTT
CASSLVGRPGSEAFF
>-|TRBJ1-5|-|TRBV29-1
TGCAGCGTTGAGGGGGGTGGCAATCAGCCCCAGCATTTT
CSVEGGGNQPQHF
>-|TRBJ1-1|-|TRBV6-8
TGTGCCAGCAGTGCCCCGAGGACTGAAGCTTTCTTT
CASSAPRTEAFF
>-|TRBJ1-1|few|TRBV6-8
TGTGCCAGCAGGATCACAGGGATGAACACTGAAGCTTTCTTT
CASRITGMNTEAFF
>-|TRBJ2-7|-|TRBV14
TGTGCCAGCAGCCGTAAACACCTGGGCATTTACGAGCAGTACTTC
CASSRKHLGIYEQYF
>-|TRBJ1-5|-|TRBV7-1
TGTGCCAGCAGCTTAGGAGTAAATCAGCCCCAGCATTTT
CASSLGVNQPQHF
>-|TRBJ1-1|medium-sized|TRBV6-8
TGTGCCAGCAGGGACCCTTGGGAGGGCGGATGGGGCACTGAAGCTTTCTTT
CASRDPWEGGWGTEAFF
>-|TRBJ2-3|-|TRBV11-3
TGTGCCAGCAGCTTAACAGGGACTAGCACAGATACGCAGTATTTT
CASSLTGTSTDTQYF
>-|TRBJ2-1|-|TRBV9
TGTGCCAGCACAGTCCGGGCAGGGATGCGGGAGCAGTTCTTC
CASTVRAGMREQFF
>TRBD1|TRBJ1-2|few|TRBV11-3
TGTGCCAGCAGCACCGGACCGGGACAGGGGGCGCTTGGCTACACCTTC
CASSTGPGQGALGYTF
>-|TRBJ2-2|-|TRBV19
TGTGCCAGTAGTAGCACCGGGGAGCTGTTTTTT
CASSSTGELFF
>TRBD1|TRBJ2-2|-|TRBV19
TGTGCCAGTGCAAAACCGGGACAGTACACCGGGGAGCTGTTTTTT
CASAKPGQYTGELFF
>-|TRBJ1-2|large|TRBV11-3
TGTGCCAGCAGCCCAAGCGGCGGTCTGTATGGCTACACCTTC
CASSPSGGLYGYTF
>-|TRBJ1-6|few|TRBV9
TGTGCCGGAAAGGAGGACAGCCGCAATTCACCCCTCCACTTT
CAGKEDSRNSPLHF